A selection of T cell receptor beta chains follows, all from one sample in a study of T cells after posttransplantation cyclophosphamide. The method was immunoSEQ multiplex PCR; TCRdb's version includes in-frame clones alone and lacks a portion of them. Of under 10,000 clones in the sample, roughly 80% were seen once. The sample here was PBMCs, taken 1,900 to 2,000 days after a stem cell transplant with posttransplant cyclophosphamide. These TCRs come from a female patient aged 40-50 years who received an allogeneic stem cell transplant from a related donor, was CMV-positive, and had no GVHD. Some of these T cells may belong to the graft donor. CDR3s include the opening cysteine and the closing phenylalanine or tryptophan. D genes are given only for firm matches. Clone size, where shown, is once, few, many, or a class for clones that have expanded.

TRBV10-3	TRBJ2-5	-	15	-	CAISESGERSETQYF	TGTGCCATCAGTGAGTCGGGAGAGCGATCCGAGACCCAGTACTTC
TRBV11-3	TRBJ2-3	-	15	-	CASSRRTGSTDTQYF	TGTGCCAGCAGCCGCCGAACAGGGAGCACAGATACGCAGTATTTT
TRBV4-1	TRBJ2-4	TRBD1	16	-	CASSQDFARGKNIQYF	TGCGCCAGCAGCCAAGACTTTGCCAGGGGGAAAAACATTCAGTACTTC
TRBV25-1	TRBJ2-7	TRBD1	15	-	CASSPGLTGAYEQYF	TGTGCCAGCAGTCCAGGGTTGACAGGGGCCTACGAGCAGTACTTC
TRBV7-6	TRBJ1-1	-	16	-	CASSPKTRGWDTEAFF	TGTGCCAGCAGCCCGAAGACACGGGGGTGGGACACTGAAGCTTTCTTT
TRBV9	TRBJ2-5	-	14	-	CASSVMSREETQYF	TGTGCCAGCAGCGTAATGTCGAGGGAAGAGACCCAGTACTTC
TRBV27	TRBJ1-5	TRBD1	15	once	CASTPRQGANQPQHF	TGTGCCAGCACCCCTAGACAGGGGGCAAATCAGCCCCAGCATTTT
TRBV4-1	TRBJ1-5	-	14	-	CASSQDTGFQPQHF	TGCGCCAGCAGCCAAGATACGGGGTTTCAGCCCCAGCATTTT
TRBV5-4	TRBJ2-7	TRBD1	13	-	CASSPSRQGEQYF	TGTGCCAGCAGCCCTTCACGACAGGGCGAGCAGTACTTC
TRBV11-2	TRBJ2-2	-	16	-	CASSSPAGRGTGELFF	TGTGCCAGCAGCTCTCCGGCGGGCCGGGGGACCGGGGAGCTGTTTTTT
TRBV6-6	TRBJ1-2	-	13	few	CASSRTVGDGYTF	TGTGCCAGCAGTCGGACTGTTGGGGATGGCTACACCTTC
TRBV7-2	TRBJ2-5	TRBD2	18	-	CASSFGLAGARPQETQYF	TGTGCCAGCAGCTTCGGACTAGCGGGAGCCCGACCCCAAGAGACCCAGTACTTC
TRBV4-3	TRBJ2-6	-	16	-	CASSQEPGSGANVLTF	TGCGCCAGCAGCCAAGAACCAGGCTCTGGGGCCAACGTCCTGACTTTC
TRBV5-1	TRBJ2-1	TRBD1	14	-	CASSLDRGPNEQFF	TGCGCCAGCAGCTTGGACAGGGGGCCAAATGAGCAGTTCTTC
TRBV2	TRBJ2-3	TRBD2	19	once	CARSLLAGGPGTRTDTQYF	TGTGCCAGGTCTCTACTAGCGGGGGGCCCCGGTACTCGGACAGATACGCAGTATTTT
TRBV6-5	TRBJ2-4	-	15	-	CASSRGGEWQNIQYF	TGTGCCAGCAGTCGGGGCGGGGAGTGGCAAAACATTCAGTACTTC